This T cell receptor (beta chain) was retrieved from a study of T-cell reconstitution after alpha-beta-depleted transplantation in children. The germline V gene encodes CDR1 DFQATT and CDR2 SNEGSKA (reference sequence). Trimming left V 0 bases short and J 2 bases short, with 11 bases between. The CDR3 length is 15 residues. Overall study results and limits: Surviving recipient T cells and intrathymic progenitors accounted for some patients' high TCRbeta diversity at day 60. T-cell counts and diversity were attributed mostly to newly produced T cells one year after transplant. About two months after transplant, alpha-beta T cells reportedly came from several hundred expanded graft clones.

Using unique molecular identifiers, the investigators prepared the TCRbeta library. TCRdb independently ran MiXCR on the PCR reads; one entry per CDR3 protein. The table lists roughly 490,000 distinct CDR3 sequences, more than 9.5% of them singletons. Comments on this clonotype: The antigen is unknown.

This receptor was obtained from a female patient between 2 and 15 years old who had a stem cell transplant for aplastic anemia, so the T cells may come from the graft donor. Sequencing used PBMCs, mostly from graft donor cells, obtained 180 days after TCRalphabeta/CD19-depleted stem cell transplant. The gene calls are TRBV20-1 and TRBJ2-1; D is uncertain. CDR3 amino acids: CSARDNLRPYNEQFF. The CDR3 nucleotides read TGCAGTGCTAGAGATAACCTACGACCCTACAATGAGCAGTTCTTC.